These 19 T cell receptor beta chains were sequenced from one sample in a study of T cell responses to AZD1222 COVID-19 vaccine. Here immunoSEQ multiplex PCR was the method, and the copy in TCRdb shows in-frame clones only, minus some. This table has roughly 100,000 clones, about 89% appearing once. Sequences were derived from peripheral blood, sampled on day 0 of AZD1222 vaccination. The receptors here all came from an adult in good health.

This sequence joins TRBV2 and TRBJ1-4, with 8 bases matching TRBD1. CDR1 is SNHLY and CDR2 is FYNNEI in the germline V gene. Trimming removed 6 bases from V and 4 bases from J; junction bases left unmatched: 10. CDR3 size: 16 residues. As DNA, the CDR3 is TGTGCCAGCAGACCGGGACAGGTTCTATATAATGAAAAACTGTTTTTT. The encoded protein is CASRPGQVLYNEKLFF.

The chain employs TRBV27 and TRBJ1-2; D unclear. This CDR3 spans 16 amino acids. With 6 bases removed from V and 1 base from J, the gap between germline ends came to 18 bases. Looked up from germline, CDR1 is MNHEY and CDR2 is SMNVEV (reference sequence). CDR3 sequence (DNA): TGTGCCAGCAGCAGGACCGTGAGTGACATTAACTATGGCTACACCTTC. Amino acids: CASSRTVSDINYGYTF.

The chain combines TRBV5-1 with TRBJ1-2, with TRBD1 identical over 8 bases. CDR3 length equals 14 residues. Germline-derived CDR1 and CDR2 are SGHRS and YFSETQ. V was pared by 3 bases and J by 7 bases, with 8 bases of the junction left unmatched. CDR3 nucleotides: TGCGCCAGCAGCTCAGGAAGCACAGGGGGTGGCTACACCTTC. This sequence encodes CASSSGSTGGGYTF.

The chain carries TRBV29-1 and TRBJ1-1; D is perhaps TRBD1 (6 bases). This CDR3 has 13 amino acids. V lost 7 bases, J lost 5 bases, and 17 bases lay in between. Looked up from germline, CDR1 is SQVTM and CDR2 is ANQGSEA. DNA for the CDR3: TGCAGCGCCGAGGGGGTCCGGGGAACTGAAGCTTTCTTT. Encoded protein: CSAEGVRGTEAFF.

The chain is built from TRBV12-3 or TRBV12-4 and TRBJ1-5; D may be TRBD1 (5 bases). V was trimmed by 4 bases and J by 7 bases, leaving 8 bases between them. This CDR3 has 12 residues. The CDR3: CASSWGPQPQHF. In DNA, the CDR3 is TGTGCCAGCAGTTGGGGCCCCCAGCCCCAGCATTTT.

This clone was picked up one time. The rearrangement joins TRBV6-2 or TRBV6-3 to TRBJ1-5; D is perhaps TRBD1 (5 bases). The ends were cut back, 5 bases at V and 5 bases at J, with 25 bases in the middle. Germline values: CDR1 MNHEY, CDR2 SVGEGT. This CDR3 has 18 amino acids. The CDR3 DNA is TGTGCCAGCAGTCGCCTATCCGGGGACCTCCTTGGGTATCAGCCCCAGCATTTT. Its translation is CASSRLSGDLLGYQPQHF.

The chain links TRBV11-2 to TRBJ2-7; D not certain. Germline V gene data show CDR1 as SGHAT and CDR2 as FQNNGV. The V and J ends lost 1 base and 2 bases respectively, with 9 bases between them. This CDR3 is built from 14 residues. The CDR3 protein is CASSLVGRTYEQYF. CDR3 DNA: TGTGCCAGCAGCTTAGTGGGCAGGACCTACGAGCAGTACTTC.

CDR3 loop: CASSLSPGQGYTF. CDR3 in DNA: TGTGCCAGCAGTTTATCCCCGGGACAGGGCTACACCTTC. The J gene is TRBJ1-2, the V gene TRBV27, with TRBD1 matching 7 bases. The germline CDR1 and CDR2 sequences are MNHEY and SMNVEV (reference sequence). V was pared by 0 bases and J by 8 bases, with 3 bases of the junction left unmatched. CDR3 length equals 13 residues.

The V call is TRBV5-1, the J call TRBJ2-3; D is perhaps TRBD1 or TRBD2 (5 bases each). Germline CDR1 SGHRS, CDR2 YFSETQ. The CDR3 is 18 residues long. The V end lost 3 bases, the J end lost 0 bases, and 20 bases lay between the germline ends. CDR3 protein: CASSSQPGRTSSTDTQYF. CDR3 DNA sequence: TGCGCCAGCAGCTCCCAGCCGGGACGGACGTCTAGCACAGATACGCAGTATTTT.

The genes are TRBV2 and TRBJ1-5, with TRBD1 identical over 9 bases. V lost 4 bases, J lost 2 bases, and 3 bases stayed unmatched. Germline CDR1 and CDR2: SNHLY and FYNNEI. The CDR3 sequence is 15 residues long. CDR3 loop: CASSGDRDGNQPQHF. CDR3 in DNA: TGTGCCAGCAGTGGGGACAGGGATGGCAATCAGCCCCAGCATTTT.

The gene calls are TRBV10-2 and TRBJ2-7, with TRBD2 as a possible D gene (6 bases). V was pared by 5 bases and J by 3 bases, with 11 bases between. The CDR3 runs 13 residues. The V gene's germline CDR1 is WSHSY and CDR2 SAAADI. CDR3 in DNA: TGCGCCAGCAGTCCGGGACTGAACTACGAGCAGTACTTC. Translating gives CASSPGLNYEQYF.

This clone appeared a few times. This rearrangement joins TRBV5-1 to TRBJ1-1, with D hard to call. This CDR3 has 15 residues. V was pared by 2 bases and J by 1 base, with 12 bases between. Germline CDR1 SGHRS, CDR2 YFSETQ. This CDR3 is CASSFIRQENTEAFF. DNA for the CDR3: TGCGCCAGCAGCTTTATACGGCAGGAGAACACTGAAGCTTTCTTT.

The genes are TRBV19 and TRBJ1-1, with TRBD1 as a possible D gene (6 bases). Per the germline V gene, CDR1 is LNHDA and CDR2 is SQIVND (reference sequence). This CDR3 region has 15 residues. Trimming took 6 bases from V and 1 from J, leaving 15 bases between them. CDR3 amino acids: CASSNPGERNTEAFF. The CDR3 DNA sequence: TGTGCCAGTAGCAACCCAGGGGAAAGGAACACTGAAGCTTTCTTT.

The chain carries TRBV6-1 and TRBJ2-2; 11 positions agree with TRBD2. This CDR3 is built from 17 residues. V dropped 1 base and J dropped 5; count of bases not matched to a gene: 6. CDR1 is MNHNS and CDR2 is SASEGT in the germline V gene. The CDR3 reads CASSEGKLAGETGELFF. CDR3 DNA: TGTGCCAGCAGTGAAGGCAAACTAGCGGGGGAAACCGGGGAGCTGTTTTTT.

CDR3 residues: CASRAPSGEEETQYF. CDR3 bases: TGTGCCAGCAGGGCGCCCAGCGGGGAGGAAGAGACCCAGTACTTC. V is TRBV2 and J is TRBJ2-5; TRBD2 matches 7 bases. The V segment lost 6 bases and the J segment 3 bases; nucleotides outside the gene matches: 10. Germline V gene lookup returns CDR1 SNHLY and CDR2 FYNNEI. The CDR3 has 15 amino acids.

This chain uses TRBV23-1 with TRBJ2-7, with TRBD1 matching over 7 bases. TRBV23-1 is annotated as an ORF whose role is uncertain. The V segment lost 4 bases and the J segment 3 bases; nucleotides outside the gene matches: 9. This CDR3 comprises 15 residues. For the CDR3, the DNA is TGCGCCAGCAGTCGACCGGACAGGTTAATCTACGAGCAGTACTTC. Protein product: CASSRPDRLIYEQYF.

The CDR3 DNA reads as TGTGCCAGCAGCCCCGGGGGTTACCATAATTCACCCCTCCACTTT. Its protein product is CASSPGGYHNSPLHF. V usage is TRBV5-4 and J usage is TRBJ1-6, with D tentatively TRBD1 (5 bases). This CDR3 has 15 residues. Germline V gene data show CDR1 as SGHNT and CDR2 as YYREEE (reference sequence). Trimming removed 4 bases at V and 5 bases at J, with 13 bases between. The variable domain in full, completed from reference TRBV5-4 and TRBJ1-6, reads ETGVTQSPTHLIKTRGQQVTLRCSSQSGHNTVSWYQQALGQGPQFIFQYYREEENGRGNFPPRFSGLQFPNYSSELNVNALELDDSALYLCASSPGGYHNSPLHFGNGTRLTVT.

This clone has only a few counts. The rearrangement joins TRBV3-1 (or the pseudogene TRBV3-2) to TRBJ1-2; D unresolved. V lost 3 bases to trimming and J lost 5 bases, with 7 bases between them. CDR3 length equals 12 residues. Germline CDR1 is LGHDT and CDR2 is YNNKEL (reference sequence). Here the CDR3 reads CASSQQEYGYTF. In DNA form, the CDR3 reads TGTGCCAGCAGCCAGCAGGAATATGGCTACACCTTC.

The chain joins TRBV3-1 (or the pseudogene TRBV3-2) to TRBJ1-5; no reliable D call. Trimming removed 2 bases from V and 6 bases from J, with 11 bases in between. CDR3 length: 14 amino acids. The germline V gene has CDR1 LGHDT and CDR2 YNNKEL (reference sequence). The CDR3 protein is CASSQYSVLQPQHF. CDR3 in DNA: TGTGCCAGCAGCCAATATTCGGTACTTCAGCCCCAGCATTTT.